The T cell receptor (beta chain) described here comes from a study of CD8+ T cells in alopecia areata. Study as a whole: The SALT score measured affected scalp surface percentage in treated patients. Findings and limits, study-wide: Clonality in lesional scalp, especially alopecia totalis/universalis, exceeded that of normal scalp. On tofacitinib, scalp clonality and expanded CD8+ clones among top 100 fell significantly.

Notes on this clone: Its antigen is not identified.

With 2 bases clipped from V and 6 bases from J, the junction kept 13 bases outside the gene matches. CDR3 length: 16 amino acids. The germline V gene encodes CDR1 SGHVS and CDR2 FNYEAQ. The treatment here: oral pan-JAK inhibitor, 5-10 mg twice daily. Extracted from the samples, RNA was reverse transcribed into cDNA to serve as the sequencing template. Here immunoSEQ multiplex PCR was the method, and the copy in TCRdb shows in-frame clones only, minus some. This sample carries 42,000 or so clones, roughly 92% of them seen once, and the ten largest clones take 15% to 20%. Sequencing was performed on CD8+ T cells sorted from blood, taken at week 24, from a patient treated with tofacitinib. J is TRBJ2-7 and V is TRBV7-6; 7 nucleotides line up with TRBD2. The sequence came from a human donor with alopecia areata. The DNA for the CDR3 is TGTGCCAGCAGCTTACAGACAGTTCCCCCGGGAGGCGAGCAGTACTTC. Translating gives CASSLQTVPPGGEQYF.